Below, one TCR delta chain is given with its context. Germline CDR1 and CDR2: GEAIGNYY and EKD. The CDR3 is 18 amino acids. Trimming cost V 2 bases and J 0 bases; bases outside gene matches: 9. TCRdb processed the reads again with the CATT caller. This table has just under 9,500 delta-chain clones, 22% appearing once. This record belongs to a study of gamma-delta chains in newborns, infants, children. The gene calls are TRDV2 and TRDJ1, with 12 bases lining up with TRDD3. The TCR sequence derives from a child who was a newborn, infant or young child, either healthy, febrile or measles-vaccinated (not recorded which). The source material was blood. The CDR3 sequence: CACDSLGDTGGYTDKLIF. CDR3 DNA sequence: TGTGCCTGTGACAGTCTGGGGGATACGGGAGGGTACACCGATAAACTCATCTTT.